This is a list of T cell receptor beta chains from one sample in a study of blood T cell repertoires in COVID-19. Assay used: immunoSEQ multiplex PCR; TCRdb lists only in-frame clones, some missing. The sample contains about 250,000 clones, 83% of which appear only once. Material: peripheral blood. The receptor source for this set is a human donor in a cohort sampled during active COVID-19. Both conserved end residues are part of each CDR3. A D gene is named only where the DNA matches it firmly. Some rows mark clone size as missing; the rest say once, few, many or name a class of expanded clone.

V: TRBV19
J: TRBJ1-3
size: -
D: -
DNA: TGTGCCAGTAGTAGATCCGGGACACCTGGAAACACCATATATTTT
CDR3: CASSRSGTPGNTIYF

V: TRBV4-1
J: TRBJ2-1
size: -
D: TRBD1
DNA: TGCGCCAGCAGCCAACCTACAAGGGGGACAGCCAATGAGCAGTTCTTC
CDR3: CASSQPTRGTANEQFF

V: TRBV6-6
J: TRBJ2-2
size: -
D: TRBD1
DNA: TGTGCCAGCATACCTACAGGGGGAACCGGGGAGCTGTTTTTT
CDR3: CASIPTGGTGELFF

V: TRBV5-1
J: TRBJ2-7
size: -
D: -
DNA: TGCGCCAGCAGCTTGATACAGGGCCGGGACGAGCAGTACTTC
CDR3: CASSLIQGRDEQYF

V: TRBV28
J: TRBJ1-1
size: many
D: -
DNA: TGTGCCAGCAGTTTCGTCGGGGGGCGCCGAGCTTTCTTT
CDR3: CASSFVGGRRAFF

V: TRBV6-5
J: TRBJ2-1
size: -
D: -
DNA: TGTGCCAGTGACACTAGCTCCTACAATGAGCAGTTCTTC
CDR3: CASDTSSYNEQFF

V: TRBV6-5
J: TRBJ2-3
size: -
D: TRBD2
DNA: TGTGCCAGCAGCCGACTAGCCAGCACAGATACGCAGTATTTT
CDR3: CASSRLASTDTQYF

V: TRBV5-1
J: TRBJ2-1
size: -
D: -
DNA: TGCGCCAGCAGCTTGGGACTTAATGAGCAGTTCTTC
CDR3: CASSLGLNEQFF

V: TRBV27
J: TRBJ1-5
size: few
D: -
DNA: TGTGCCAGCAGTTCCATACATAGCAATCAGCCCCAGCATTTT
CDR3: CASSSIHSNQPQHF

V: TRBV6-5
J: TRBJ1-2
size: -
D: -
DNA: TGTGCCAGCAGCTCAAGGGGGACATCCTATGGCTACACCTTC
CDR3: CASSSRGTSYGYTF

V: TRBV6-5
J: TRBJ1-5
size: -
D: TRBD1
DNA: TGTGCCAGCAGTTACTCGGGGCAGGGGGCGGGTCAGCCCCAGCATTTT
CDR3: CASSYSGQGAGQPQHF

V: TRBV2
J: TRBJ1-6
size: -
D: -
DNA: TGTGCCACCAAAGGACAGCCCAATTCACCCCTCCACTTT
CDR3: CATKGQPNSPLHF

V: TRBV27
J: TRBJ2-7
size: -
D: TRBD1
DNA: TGTGCCAGCTCCAGACTATCGGGGACAGGGATATCCTACGAGCAGTACTTC
CDR3: CASSRLSGTGISYEQYF

V: TRBV11-2
J: TRBJ2-1
size: -
D: TRBD2
DNA: TGTGCCAGCAGCAGACTAGCGGGAAGTTACAATGAGCAGTTCTTC
CDR3: CASSRLAGSYNEQFF

V: TRBV4-1
J: TRBJ1-3
size: -
D: -
DNA: TGCGCCAGCAGCCTAAGGGACCTCGGGGGGCAATCTGGAAACACCATATATTTT
CDR3: CASSLRDLGGQSGNTIYF

V: TRBV5-6
J: TRBJ1-3
size: -
D: TRBD1
DNA: TGTGCCAGCAGCTTGATATCGGGGACAGGGGCAAGCACCATATATTTT
CDR3: CASSLISGTGASTIYF

V: TRBV5-4
J: TRBJ2-3
size: few
D: -
DNA: TGTGCCAGCAGCTTTAACGGGGATACGCAGTATTTT
CDR3: CASSFNGDTQYF

V: TRBV12-5
J: TRBJ1-1
size: -
D: TRBD1
DNA: TGTGCTAGTGGGTCCAATGGGGACAGGGGCCACAACACTGAAGCTTTCTTT
CDR3: CASGSNGDRGHNTEAFF

V: TRBV24-1
J: TRBJ2-3
size: -
D: TRBD1
DNA: TGTGCCATCCAGGGGGCGGTCACAGATACGCAGTATTTT
CDR3: CAIQGAVTDTQYF

V: TRBV5-4
J: TRBJ1-4
size: once
D: TRBD1
DNA: TGTGCCAGCAGCTATGGACAGGGGGCAGGTGAAAAACTGTTTTTT
CDR3: CASSYGQGAGEKLFF

V: TRBV5-4
J: TRBJ2-7
size: -
D: TRBD2
DNA: TGTGCCAGCAGCTTGGATAGCGGGAGGGGTTCCTACGAGCAGTACTTC
CDR3: CASSLDSGRGSYEQYF

V: TRBV7-2
J: TRBJ1-2
size: -
D: -
DNA: TGTGCCAGCAGCTTAGTGGGAGGGCCCGCATGGAAGTATGGCTACACCTTC
CDR3: CASSLVGGPAWKYGYTF

V: TRBV3-1/TRBV3-2
J: TRBJ1-1
size: few
D: -
DNA: TGTGCCAGCAGCCGACAGGAGGACACTGAAGCTTTCTTT
CDR3: CASSRQEDTEAFF

V: TRBV5-6
J: TRBJ2-7
size: -
D: TRBD2
DNA: TGTGCCAGCAGCTTCTGGGGACTAGGGGTAGGCGAGCAGTACTTC
CDR3: CASSFWGLGVGEQYF

V: TRBV18
J: TRBJ2-7
size: -
D: TRBD1
DNA: TGTGCCAGCTCACCCAGGACAGGCACGTCCTACGAGCAGTACTTC
CDR3: CASSPRTGTSYEQYF

V: TRBV6-6
J: TRBJ2-3
size: -
D: -
DNA: TGTGCCAGCAGTTACCCTGGCACAGATACGCAGTATTTT
CDR3: CASSYPGTDTQYF

V: TRBV28
J: TRBJ2-2
size: -
D: TRBD1
DNA: TGTGCCAGCAGGACCCCTGGACAGGGAAACACCGGGGAGCTGTTTTTT
CDR3: CASRTPGQGNTGELFF

V: TRBV5-4
J: TRBJ2-7
size: -
D: TRBD2
DNA: TGTGCCAGCAGCCAAGGGAGGCGGGAGGGTTACGAGCAGTACTTC
CDR3: CASSQGRREGYEQYF

V: TRBV28
J: TRBJ1-4
size: -
D: TRBD1
DNA: TGTGCCAGCATGGGGCGGGTCTGGGACAGCAATGAAAAACTGTTTTTT
CDR3: CASMGRVWDSNEKLFF

V: TRBV6-4
J: TRBJ2-5
size: once
D: TRBD1
DNA: TGTGCCAGCAGTGACTCGATAACAGACAGGGTAGTTGTCGGGCCAGAGACCCAGTACTTC
CDR3: CASSDSITDRVVVGPETQYF

V: TRBV7-2
J: TRBJ2-1
size: -
D: TRBD2
DNA: TGTGCCAGCAGCTTCCAGACTAGCAAAAGAAAAAATGAGCAGTTCTTC
CDR3: CASSFQTSKRKNEQFF

V: TRBV10-1
J: TRBJ2-1
size: -
D: TRBD1
DNA: TGCGCCAGCAGTGAGTTTGGGACAGGGACCTCCTACAATGAGCAGTTCTTC
CDR3: CASSEFGTGTSYNEQFF

V: TRBV5-1
J: TRBJ1-1
size: few
D: TRBD1
DNA: TGCGCCAGCAAGCAGTTTGTCTCGACAGGGATCACTGAAGCTTTCTTT
CDR3: CASKQFVSTGITEAFF

V: TRBV14
J: TRBJ1-2
size: -
D: -
DNA: TGTGCCAGCAGCCCGCCAGTGGGGGGGATGTACGGCTACACCTTC
CDR3: CASSPPVGGMYGYTF

V: TRBV27
J: TRBJ1-5
size: once
D: TRBD1
DNA: TGTGCCAGCAGTAAATGGACAGGGTTTGAGCAGCCCCAGCATTTT
CDR3: CASSKWTGFEQPQHF

V: TRBV6-4
J: TRBJ2-1
size: -
D: TRBD1
DNA: TGTGCCAGCAGCCGGACAGGGGTTAATGAGCAGTTCTTC
CDR3: CASSRTGVNEQFF

V: TRBV6-6
J: TRBJ2-5
size: -
D: -
DNA: TGTGCCAGCACCTATGGCATTCAGGGAGGGGGGACCCAGTACTTC
CDR3: CASTYGIQGGGTQYF

V: TRBV4-1
J: TRBJ1-5
size: -
D: -
DNA: TGCGCCAGCAGCCAAGATTTCCCAGGGGTGAATCAGCCCCAGCATTTT
CDR3: CASSQDFPGVNQPQHF

V: TRBV6-5
J: TRBJ1-1
size: -
D: -
DNA: TGTGCCAGCAGTCCGGTTGTGGACACTGAAGCTTTCTTT
CDR3: CASSPVVDTEAFF